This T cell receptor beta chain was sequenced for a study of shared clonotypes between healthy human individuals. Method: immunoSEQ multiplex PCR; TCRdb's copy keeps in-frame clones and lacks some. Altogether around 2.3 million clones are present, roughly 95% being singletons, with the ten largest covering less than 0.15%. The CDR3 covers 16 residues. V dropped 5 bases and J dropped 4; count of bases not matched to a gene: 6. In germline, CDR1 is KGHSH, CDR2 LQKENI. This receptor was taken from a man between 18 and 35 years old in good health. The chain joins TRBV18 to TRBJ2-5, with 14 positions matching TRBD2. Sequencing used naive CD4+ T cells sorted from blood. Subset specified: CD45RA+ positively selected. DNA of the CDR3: TGTGCCAGCTCAGCCCGACTAGCGGGAGGGCCAGAGACCCAGTACTTC. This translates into CASSARLAGGPETQYF. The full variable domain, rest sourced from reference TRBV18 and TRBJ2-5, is NAGVMQNPRHLVRRRGQEARLRCSPMKGHSHVYWYRQLPEEGLKFMVYLQKENIIDESGMPKERFSAEFPKEGPSILRIQQVVRGDSAAYFCASSARLAGGPETQYFGPGTRLLVL.